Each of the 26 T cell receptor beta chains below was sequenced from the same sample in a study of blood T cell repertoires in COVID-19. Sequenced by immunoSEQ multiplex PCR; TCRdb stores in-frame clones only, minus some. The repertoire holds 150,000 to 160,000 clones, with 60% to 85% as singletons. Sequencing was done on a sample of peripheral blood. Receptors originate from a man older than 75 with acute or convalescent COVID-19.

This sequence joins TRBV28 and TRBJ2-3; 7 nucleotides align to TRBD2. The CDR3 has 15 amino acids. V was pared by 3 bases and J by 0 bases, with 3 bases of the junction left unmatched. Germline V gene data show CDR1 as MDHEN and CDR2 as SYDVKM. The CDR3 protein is CASSFQRGSTDTQYF. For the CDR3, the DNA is TGTGCCAGCAGTTTCCAGCGGGGTAGCACAGATACGCAGTATTTT.

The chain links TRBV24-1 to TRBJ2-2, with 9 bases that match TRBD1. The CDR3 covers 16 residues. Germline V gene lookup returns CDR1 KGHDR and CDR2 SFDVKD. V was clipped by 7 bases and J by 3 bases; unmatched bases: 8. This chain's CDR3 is CATRAGQGEYTGELFF. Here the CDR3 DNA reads TGTGCCACCAGAGCGGGACAGGGAGAATACACCGGGGAGCTGTTTTTT.

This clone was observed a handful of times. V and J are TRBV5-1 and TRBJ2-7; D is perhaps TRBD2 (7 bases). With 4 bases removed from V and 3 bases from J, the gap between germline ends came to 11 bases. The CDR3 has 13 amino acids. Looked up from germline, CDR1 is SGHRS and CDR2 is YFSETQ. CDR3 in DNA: TGCGCCAGCAGCCAGGGAGGGGGCTACGAGCAGTACGTC. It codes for CASSQGGGYEQYV.

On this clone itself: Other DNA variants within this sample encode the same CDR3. CDR3 nucleotides: TGTGCCATCAATAGCGGGGGGGCGGGGGAGACCCAGTACTTC. Protein sequence: CAINSGGAGETQYF. The rearrangement links TRBV10-3 to TRBJ2-5, with 11 bases aligning to TRBD2. Looked up from germline, CDR1 is ENHRY and CDR2 is SYGVKD. V gave up 7 bases and J gave up 5 bases; unmatched junction bases: 6. The CDR3 sequence is 14 residues long.

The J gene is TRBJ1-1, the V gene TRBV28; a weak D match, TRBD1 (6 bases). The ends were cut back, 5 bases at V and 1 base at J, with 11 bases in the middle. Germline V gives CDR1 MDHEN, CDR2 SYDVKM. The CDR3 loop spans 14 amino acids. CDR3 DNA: TGTGCCAGCAGTCCCCCGGGACAGAACACTGAAGCTTTCTTT. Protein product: CASSPPGQNTEAFF.

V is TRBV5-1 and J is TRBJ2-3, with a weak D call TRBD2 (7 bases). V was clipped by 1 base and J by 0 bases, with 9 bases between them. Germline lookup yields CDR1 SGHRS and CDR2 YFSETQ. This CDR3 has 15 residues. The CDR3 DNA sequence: TGCGCCAGCAGCTTGACGGGGGGCAGCACAGATACGCAGTATTTT. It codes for CASSLTGGSTDTQYF.

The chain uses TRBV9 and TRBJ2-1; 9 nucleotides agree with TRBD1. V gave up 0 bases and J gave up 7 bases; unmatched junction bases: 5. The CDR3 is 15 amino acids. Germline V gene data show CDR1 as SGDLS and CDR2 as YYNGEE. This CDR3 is CASSVVGQGPNEQFF. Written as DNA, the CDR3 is TGTGCCAGCAGCGTAGTAGGACAGGGGCCAAATGAGCAGTTCTTC.

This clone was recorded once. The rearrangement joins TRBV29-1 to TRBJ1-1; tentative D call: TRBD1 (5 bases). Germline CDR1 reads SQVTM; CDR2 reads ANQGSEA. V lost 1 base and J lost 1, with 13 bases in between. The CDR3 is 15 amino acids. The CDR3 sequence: CSVEGLDGANTEAFF. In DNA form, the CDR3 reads TGCAGCGTTGAAGGCCTAGATGGGGCGAACACTGAAGCTTTCTTT.

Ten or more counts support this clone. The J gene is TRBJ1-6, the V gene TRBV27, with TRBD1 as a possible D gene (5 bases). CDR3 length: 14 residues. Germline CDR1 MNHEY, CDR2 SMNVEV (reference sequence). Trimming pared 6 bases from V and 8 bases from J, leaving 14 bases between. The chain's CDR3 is CASRSGGRHSPLHF. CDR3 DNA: TGTGCCAGCAGGAGCGGGGGGAGGCATTCACCCCTCCACTTT.

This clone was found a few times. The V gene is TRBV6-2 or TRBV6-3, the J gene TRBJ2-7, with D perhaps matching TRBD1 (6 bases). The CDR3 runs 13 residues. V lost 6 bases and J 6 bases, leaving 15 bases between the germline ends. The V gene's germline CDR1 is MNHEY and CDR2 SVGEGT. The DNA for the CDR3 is TGTGCCAGCAGCGTAATAAGGGGGTCCGAGCAGTACTTC. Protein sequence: CASSVIRGSEQYF.

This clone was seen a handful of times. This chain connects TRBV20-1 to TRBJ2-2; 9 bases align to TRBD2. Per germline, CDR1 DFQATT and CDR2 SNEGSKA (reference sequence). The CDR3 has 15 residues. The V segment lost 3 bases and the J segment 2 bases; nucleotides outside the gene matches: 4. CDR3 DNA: TGCAGTGCTAGTAGCGGGGGTAAAAACACCGGGGAGCTGTTTTTT. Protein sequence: CSASSGGKNTGELFF.

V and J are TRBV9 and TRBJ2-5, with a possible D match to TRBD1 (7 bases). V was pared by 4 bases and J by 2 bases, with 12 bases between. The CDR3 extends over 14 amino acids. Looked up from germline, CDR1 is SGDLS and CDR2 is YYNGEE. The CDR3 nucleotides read TGTGCCAGCAGCCCAGGGGGGCTACAAGAGACCCAGTACTTC. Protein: CASSPGGLQETQYF.

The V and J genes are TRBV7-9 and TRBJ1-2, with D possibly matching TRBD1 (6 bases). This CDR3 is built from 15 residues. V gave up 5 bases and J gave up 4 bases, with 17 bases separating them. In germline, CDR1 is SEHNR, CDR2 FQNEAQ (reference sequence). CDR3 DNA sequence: TGTGCCAGCAGCCCCGGGAGGGGGGAAGGCTATGGCTACACCTTC. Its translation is CASSPGRGEGYGYTF.

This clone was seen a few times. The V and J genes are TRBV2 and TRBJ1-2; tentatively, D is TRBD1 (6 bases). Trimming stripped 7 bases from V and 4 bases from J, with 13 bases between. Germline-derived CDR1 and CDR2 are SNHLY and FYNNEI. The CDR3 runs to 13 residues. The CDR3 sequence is CASNPQGFYGYTF. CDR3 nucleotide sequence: TGTGCCAGCAACCCACAGGGTTTCTATGGCTACACCTTC.

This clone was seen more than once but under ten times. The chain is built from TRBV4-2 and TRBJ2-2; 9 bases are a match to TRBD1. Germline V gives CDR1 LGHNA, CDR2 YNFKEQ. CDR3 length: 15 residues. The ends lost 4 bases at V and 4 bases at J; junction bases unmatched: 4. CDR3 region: CASSRGQGGTGELFF. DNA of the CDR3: TGTGCCAGCAGCCGGGGACAGGGCGGCACCGGGGAGCTGTTTTTT.

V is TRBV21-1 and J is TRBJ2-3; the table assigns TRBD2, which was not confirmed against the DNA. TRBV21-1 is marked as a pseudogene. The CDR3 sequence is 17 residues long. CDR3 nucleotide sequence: TGTGCCAGCAGCAAAAGTCGGGGGGCCCGACCCACAGATACGCAGTATTTT. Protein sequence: CASSKSRGARPTDTQYF.

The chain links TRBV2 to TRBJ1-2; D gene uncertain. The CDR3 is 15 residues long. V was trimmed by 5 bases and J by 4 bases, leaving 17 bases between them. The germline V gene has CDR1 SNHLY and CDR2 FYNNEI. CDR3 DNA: TGTGCCAGCAGTAATTCGGGAAGGTCGGCCTATGGCTACACCTTC. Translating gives CASSNSGRSAYGYTF. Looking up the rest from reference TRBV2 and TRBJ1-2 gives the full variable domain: EPEVTQTPSHQVTQMGQEVILRCVPISNHLYFYWYRQILGQKVEFLVSFYNNEISEKSEIFDDQFSVERPDGSNFTLKIRSTKLEDSAMYFCASSNSGRSAYGYTFGSGTRLTVV.

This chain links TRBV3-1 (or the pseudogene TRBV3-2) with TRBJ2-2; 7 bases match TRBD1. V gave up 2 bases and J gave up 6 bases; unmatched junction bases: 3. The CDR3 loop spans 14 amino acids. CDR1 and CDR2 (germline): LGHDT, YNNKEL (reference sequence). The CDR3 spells CASSQFQGAGELFF. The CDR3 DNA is TGTGCCAGCAGCCAATTTCAGGGGGCCGGGGAGCTGTTTTTT.

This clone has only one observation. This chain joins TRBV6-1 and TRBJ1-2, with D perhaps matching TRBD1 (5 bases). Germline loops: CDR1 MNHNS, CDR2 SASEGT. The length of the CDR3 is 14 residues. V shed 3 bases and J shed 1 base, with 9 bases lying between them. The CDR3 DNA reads TGTGCCAGCAGTGACCCAGGGATTAACTATGGCTACACCTTC. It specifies CASSDPGINYGYTF.

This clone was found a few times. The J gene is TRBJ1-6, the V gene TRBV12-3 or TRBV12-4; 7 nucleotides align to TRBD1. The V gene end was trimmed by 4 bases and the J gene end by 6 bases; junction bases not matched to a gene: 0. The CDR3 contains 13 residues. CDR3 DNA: TGTGCCAGCAGTTCAGGGGGTAATTCACCCCTCCACTTT. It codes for CASSSGGNSPLHF.

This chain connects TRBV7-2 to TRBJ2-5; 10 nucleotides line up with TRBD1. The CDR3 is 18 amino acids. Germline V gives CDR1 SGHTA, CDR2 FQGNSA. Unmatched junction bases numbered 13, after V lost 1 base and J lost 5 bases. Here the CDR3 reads CASSLVGPTGGVRETQYF. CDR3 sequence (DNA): TGTGCCAGCAGCTTAGTGGGGCCGACAGGGGGCGTACGGGAGACCCAGTACTTC.

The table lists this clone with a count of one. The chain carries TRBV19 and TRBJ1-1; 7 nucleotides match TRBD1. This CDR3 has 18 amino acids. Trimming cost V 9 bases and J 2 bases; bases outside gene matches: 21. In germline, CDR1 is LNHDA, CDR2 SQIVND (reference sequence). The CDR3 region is CASKDRVGTRSDNTEAFF. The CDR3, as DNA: TGTGCCAGCAAAGACAGGGTTGGGACGCGTTCTGACAACACTGAAGCTTTCTTT.

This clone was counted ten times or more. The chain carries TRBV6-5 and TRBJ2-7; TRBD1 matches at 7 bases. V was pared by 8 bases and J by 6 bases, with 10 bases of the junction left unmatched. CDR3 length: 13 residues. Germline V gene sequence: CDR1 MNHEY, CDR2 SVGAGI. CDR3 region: CASSLRGPGEQYF. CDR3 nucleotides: TGTGCCAGCTCCCTGAGGGGGCCAGGCGAGCAGTACTTC.

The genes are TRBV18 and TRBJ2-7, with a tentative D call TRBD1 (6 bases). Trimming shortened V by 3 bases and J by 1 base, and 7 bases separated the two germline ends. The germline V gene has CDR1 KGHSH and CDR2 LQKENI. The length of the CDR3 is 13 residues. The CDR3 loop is CASSPDSSYEQYV. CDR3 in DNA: TGTGCCAGCTCACCGGACAGTTCCTACGAGCAGTACGTC.

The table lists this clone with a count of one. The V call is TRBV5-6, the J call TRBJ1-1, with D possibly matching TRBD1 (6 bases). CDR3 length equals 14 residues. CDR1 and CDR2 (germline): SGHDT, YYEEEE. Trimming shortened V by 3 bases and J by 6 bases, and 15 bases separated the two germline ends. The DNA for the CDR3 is TGTGCCAGCAGCTGGGGGGGCCTTCGGGCTGAAGCTTTCTTT. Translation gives CASSWGGLRAEAFF.

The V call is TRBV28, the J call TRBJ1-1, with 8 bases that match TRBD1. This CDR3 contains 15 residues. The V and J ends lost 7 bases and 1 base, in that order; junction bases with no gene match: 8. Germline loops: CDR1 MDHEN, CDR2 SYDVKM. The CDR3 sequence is CASIPGQARNTEAFF. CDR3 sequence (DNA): TGTGCCAGCATCCCGGGACAGGCCAGGAACACTGAAGCTTTCTTT.